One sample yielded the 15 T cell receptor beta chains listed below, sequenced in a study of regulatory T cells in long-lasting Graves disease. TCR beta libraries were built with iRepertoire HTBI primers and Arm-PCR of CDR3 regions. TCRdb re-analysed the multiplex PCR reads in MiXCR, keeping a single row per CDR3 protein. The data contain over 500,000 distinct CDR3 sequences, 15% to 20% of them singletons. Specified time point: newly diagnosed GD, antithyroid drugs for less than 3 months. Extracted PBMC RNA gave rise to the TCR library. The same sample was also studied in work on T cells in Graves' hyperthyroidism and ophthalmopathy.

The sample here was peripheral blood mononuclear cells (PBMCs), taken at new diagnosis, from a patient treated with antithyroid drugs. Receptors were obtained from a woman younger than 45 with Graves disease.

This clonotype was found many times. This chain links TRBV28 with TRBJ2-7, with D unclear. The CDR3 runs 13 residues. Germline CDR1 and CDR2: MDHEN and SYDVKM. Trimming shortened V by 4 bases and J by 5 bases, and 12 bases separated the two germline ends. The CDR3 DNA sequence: TGTGCCAGCAGTTCGCAACAGACCCACGAGCAGTACTTC. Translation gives CASSSQQTHEQYF.

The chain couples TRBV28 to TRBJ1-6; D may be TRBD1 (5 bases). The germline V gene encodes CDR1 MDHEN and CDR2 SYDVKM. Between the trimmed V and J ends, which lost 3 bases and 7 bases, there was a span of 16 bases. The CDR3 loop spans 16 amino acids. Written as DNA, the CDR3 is TGTGCCAGCAGTTTGGGGCAGGGCCTGAAGAATTCACCCCTCCACTTT. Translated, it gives CASSLGQGLKNSPLHF.

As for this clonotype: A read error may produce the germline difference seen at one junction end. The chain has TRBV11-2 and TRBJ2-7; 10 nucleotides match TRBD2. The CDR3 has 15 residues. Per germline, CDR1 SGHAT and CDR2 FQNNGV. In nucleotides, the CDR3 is TGTGCCAGCAGCTTCTCTAGCGGGAGCTCCTACGAGCAGTGCTTC. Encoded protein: CASSFSSGSSYEQCF. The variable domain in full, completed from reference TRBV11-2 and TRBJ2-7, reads EAGVAQSPRYKIIEKRQSVAFWCNPISGHATLYWYQQILGQGPKLLIQFQNNGVVDDSQLPKDRFSAERLKGVDSTLKIQPAKLEDSAVYLCASSFSSGSSYEQCFGPGTRLTVT.

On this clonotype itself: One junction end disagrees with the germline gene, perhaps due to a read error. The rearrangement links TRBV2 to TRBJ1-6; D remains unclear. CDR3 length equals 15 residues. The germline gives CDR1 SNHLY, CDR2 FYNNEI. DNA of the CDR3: TGTGCCAGCAATGAAGGAGAGACCCATAATTCACCCCTCCACTTT. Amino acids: CASNEGETHNSPLHF.

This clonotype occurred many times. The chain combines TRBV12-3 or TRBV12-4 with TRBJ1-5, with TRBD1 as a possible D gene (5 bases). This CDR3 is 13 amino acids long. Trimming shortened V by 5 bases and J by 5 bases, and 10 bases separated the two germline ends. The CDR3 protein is CASSGDGYQPQHF. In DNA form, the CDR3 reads TGTGCCAGCAGTGGGGACGGTTATCAGCCCCAGCATTTT.

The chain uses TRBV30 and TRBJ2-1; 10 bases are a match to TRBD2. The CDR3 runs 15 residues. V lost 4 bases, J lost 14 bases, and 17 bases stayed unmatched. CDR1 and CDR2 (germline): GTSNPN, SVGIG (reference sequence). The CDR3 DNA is TGTGCCTGGATCCCTGGAGCGGGAGGGCCCCTTTTAAAGTTCTTC. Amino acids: CAWIPGAGGPLLKFF.

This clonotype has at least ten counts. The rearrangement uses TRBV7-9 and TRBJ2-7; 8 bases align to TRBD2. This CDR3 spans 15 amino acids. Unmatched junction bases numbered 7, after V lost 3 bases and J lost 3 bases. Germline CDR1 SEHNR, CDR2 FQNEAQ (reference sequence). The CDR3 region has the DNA TGTGCCAGCAGCTTCCGGGCGACTAGCGACTACGAGCAGTACTTC. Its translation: CASSFRATSDYEQYF.

The DNA of the CDR3 is TGTGCCAGCAGCCGGAATAATGACTACGAGCAGTACTTC. As protein: CASSRNNDYEQYF. V gene TRBV13 combines with J gene TRBJ2-7; no clear D gene. The V end lost 5 bases, the J end lost 3 bases, and 11 bases lay between the germline ends. This CDR3 comprises 13 residues. Looked up from germline, CDR1 is PRHDT and CDR2 is FYEKMQ (reference sequence).

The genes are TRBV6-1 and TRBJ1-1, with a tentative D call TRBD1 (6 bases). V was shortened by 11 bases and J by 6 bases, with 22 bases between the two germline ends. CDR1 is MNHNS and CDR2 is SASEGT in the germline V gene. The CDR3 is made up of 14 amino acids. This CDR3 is CAAIPGGRGPEAFF. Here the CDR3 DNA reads TGTGCCGCAATTCCGGGGGGCCGGGGACCTGAAGCTTTCTTT.

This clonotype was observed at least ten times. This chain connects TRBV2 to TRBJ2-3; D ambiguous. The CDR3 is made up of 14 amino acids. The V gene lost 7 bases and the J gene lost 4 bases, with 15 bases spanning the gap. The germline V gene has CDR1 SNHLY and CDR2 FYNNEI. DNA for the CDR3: TGTGCCAGCAAAACTGACGTGGTGGCAGATACGCAGTATTTT. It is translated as CASKTDVVADTQYF.

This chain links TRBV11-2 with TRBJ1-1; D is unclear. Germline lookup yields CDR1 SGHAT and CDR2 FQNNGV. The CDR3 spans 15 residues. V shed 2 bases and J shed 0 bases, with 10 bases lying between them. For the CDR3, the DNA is TGTGCCAGCAGCTTACACGCCCGGTTGAACACTGAAGCTTTCTTT. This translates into CASSLHARLNTEAFF.

CDR3 region: CASGTGTGGTEAFF. Written as DNA, the CDR3 is TGCGCCAGCGGCACCGGGACAGGGGGCACTGAAGCTTTCTTT. This chain links TRBV5-1 with TRBJ1-1; 11 bases are a match to TRBD1. J was trimmed by 4 bases and V by 7 bases; bases with no gene match: 6. The CDR3 sequence is 14 residues long. CDR1 and CDR2 (germline): SGHRS, YFSETQ.

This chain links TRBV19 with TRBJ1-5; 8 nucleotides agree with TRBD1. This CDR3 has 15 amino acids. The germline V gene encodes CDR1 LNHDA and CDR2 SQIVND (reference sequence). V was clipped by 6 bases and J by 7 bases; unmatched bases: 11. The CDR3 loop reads CASSIGDRFHQPQHF. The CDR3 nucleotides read TGTGCCAGTAGCATTGGGGACAGGTTTCACCAGCCCCAGCATTTT.

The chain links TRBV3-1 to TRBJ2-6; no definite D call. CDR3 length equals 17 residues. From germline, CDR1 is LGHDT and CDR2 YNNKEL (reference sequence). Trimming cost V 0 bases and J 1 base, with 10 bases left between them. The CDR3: CASSQDPFGSGANVLTF. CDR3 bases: TGTGCCAGCAGCCAAGATCCCTTTGGATCTGGGGCCAACGTCCTGACTTTC.

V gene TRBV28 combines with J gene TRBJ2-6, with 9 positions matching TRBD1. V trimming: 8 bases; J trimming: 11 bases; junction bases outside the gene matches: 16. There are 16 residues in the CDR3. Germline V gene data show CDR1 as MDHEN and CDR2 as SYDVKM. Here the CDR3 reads CASGPPPGQGSYVLTF. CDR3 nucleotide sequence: TGTGCCAGCGGCCCCCCACCGGGACAGGGATCTTACGTCCTGACTTTC.